This record concerns one T cell receptor (beta chain) sequence. The source of the sample is a study of T cell changes during pregnancy in multiple sclerosis. CDR1 and CDR2 (germline): SGHRS, YFSETQ. The CDR3 is 17 residues long. V gave up 4 bases and J gave up 4 bases, with 23 bases separating them. Assay used: immunoSEQ multiplex PCR; TCRdb lists only in-frame clones, some missing. The sample comprises about 100,000 clones, 90% to 95% of which are singletons, and almost 1% rests with the top ten. The sequence was obtained from a female donor with multiple sclerosis, enrolled in a pregnancy study. The V call is TRBV5-1, the J call TRBJ1-2, with a weak D call TRBD1 (5 bases). The sample in question was peripheral blood, obtained after pregnancy. The CDR3 loop is CASSATPGRGISYGYTF. DNA for the CDR3: TGCGCCAGCAGCGCGACCCCGGGACGGGGGATCTCCTATGGCTACACCTTC. Based on the CDR3 plus reference TRBV5-1 and TRBJ1-2, the full variable domain is KAGVTQTPRYLIKTRGQQVTLSCSPISGHRSVSWYQQTPGQGLQFLFEYFSETQRNKGNFPGRFSGRQFSNSRSEMNVSTLELGDSALYLCASSATPGRGISYGYTFGSGTRLTVV.